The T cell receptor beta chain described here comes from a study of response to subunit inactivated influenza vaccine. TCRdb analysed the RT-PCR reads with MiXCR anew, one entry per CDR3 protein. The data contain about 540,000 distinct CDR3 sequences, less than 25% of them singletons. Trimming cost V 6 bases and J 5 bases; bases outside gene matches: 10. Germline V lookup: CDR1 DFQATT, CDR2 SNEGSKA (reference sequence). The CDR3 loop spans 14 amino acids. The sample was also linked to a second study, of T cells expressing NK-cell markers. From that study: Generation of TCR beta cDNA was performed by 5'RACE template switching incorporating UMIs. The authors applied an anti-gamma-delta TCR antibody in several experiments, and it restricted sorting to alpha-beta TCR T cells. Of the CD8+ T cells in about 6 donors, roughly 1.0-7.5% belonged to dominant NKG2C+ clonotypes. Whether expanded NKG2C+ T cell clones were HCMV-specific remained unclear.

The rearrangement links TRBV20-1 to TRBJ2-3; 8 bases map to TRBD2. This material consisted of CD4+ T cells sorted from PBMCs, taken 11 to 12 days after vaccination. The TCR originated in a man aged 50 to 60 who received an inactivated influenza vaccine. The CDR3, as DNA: TGCAGTGCGAAGGAAGGTAGCGGGGTAGATACGCAGTATTTT. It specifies CSAKEGSGVDTQYF.